This T cell receptor (beta chain) was identified in a study of T cell responses to AZD1222 COVID-19 vaccine. Study information: Second doses at about 4 or about 12 weeks were pooled.

TCRdb keeps only in-frame clones here, not all; method: immunoSEQ multiplex PCR. The sample comprises approximately 180,000 clones, 80% to 95% of which are singletons, and 10% rests with the top ten. The study, taken as a whole, reports: In all cases, repertoires were sampled only after the peak T cell response. Baseline seropositivity occurred in only a handful of AZD1222 recipients.

The V and J ends lost 7 bases and 6 bases respectively, with 9 bases between them. CDR3 length equals 12 residues. CDR1 SNHLY and CDR2 FYNNEI come from the germline V gene. As concerns this clone: Its antigen remains unknown.

The chain joins TRBV2 to TRBJ1-4, with D possibly TRBD1 on 5 matching bases. This sequence was found in an adult in good health. Here the sequenced sample was peripheral blood, taken on day 0 of AZD1222 vaccination. The CDR3 spells CASMTTDEKLFF. The CDR3 nucleotides are TGTGCCAGCATGACGACAGATGAAAAACTGTTTTTT.